What follows are 6 T cell receptor beta chains derived from one specimen sequenced in a study of blood T cell repertoires in COVID-19. TCRdb's copy holds only in-frame clones and misses some; the assay was immunoSEQ multiplex PCR. This table has approximately 200,000 clones, around 84% appearing once. Specimen: peripheral blood. Receptors originate from a man aged 45-65 years with acute or convalescent COVID-19.

The chain couples TRBV11-1 to TRBJ2-2; 8 bases map to TRBD1. Germline values: CDR1 SGHAT, CDR2 FQDESV (reference sequence). This CDR3 comprises 15 residues. J was trimmed by 2 bases and V by 8 bases; bases with no gene match: 7. The CDR3 here is CASGTGQGNTGELFF. The CDR3 bases are TGTGCCAGCGGAACTGGACAGGGAAACACCGGGGAGCTGTTTTTT.

The sample holds many counts of this clone. This chain links TRBV2 with TRBJ2-7; TRBD1 matches at 7 bases. V lost 10 bases to trimming and J lost 0 bases; unmatched junction nucleotides: 6. The germline V gene has CDR1 SNHLY and CDR2 FYNNEI. CDR3 length: 13 amino acids. CDR3 in amino acids: CATTGTDSYEQYF. The DNA for the CDR3 is TGTGCCACCACCGGGACAGACTCCTACGAGCAGTACTTC.

About this clone: This specimen includes other DNA sequences encoding the same CDR3. V is TRBV3-1 (or the pseudogene TRBV3-2) and J is TRBJ1-5, with D possibly TRBD1 on 6 matching bases. CDR1 LGHDT and CDR2 YNNKEL come from the germline V gene (reference sequence). Trimming removed 1 base from V and 4 bases from J, with 8 bases in between. This CDR3 has 14 residues. CDR3 loop: CASSQGTGNQPQHF. The CDR3 bases are TGTGCCAGCAGCCAAGGTACAGGGAATCAGCCCCAGCATTTT.

The CDR3 region has the DNA TGTGCCAGCAGTTTAATGGCCTTTAATGAAAAACTGTTTTTT. Translating gives CASSLMAFNEKLFF. V usage is TRBV28 and J usage is TRBJ1-4; D unclear. Trimming shortened V by 2 bases and J by 4 bases, and 8 bases separated the two germline ends. Germline V gene data show CDR1 as MDHEN and CDR2 as SYDVKM. The CDR3 totals 14 residues.

The chain employs TRBV30 and TRBJ1-2, with TRBD1 identical over 8 bases. CDR1 GTSNPN and CDR2 SVGIG come from the germline V gene (reference sequence). With V trimmed by 3 bases and J by 4 bases, 10 bases remained unmatched. CDR3 length: 15 amino acids. DNA for the CDR3: TGTGCCTGGAGCAAGAGTCAGGGGGCCATCTATGGCTACACCTTC. This codes for CAWSKSQGAIYGYTF.

This sequence joins TRBV19 and TRBJ1-5; no clear D gene. The CDR3 is 15 residues long. V lost 1 base, J lost 3 bases, and 10 bases lay in between. Per the germline V gene, CDR1 is LNHDA and CDR2 is SQIVND (reference sequence). Written as DNA, the CDR3 is TGTGCCAGTAGTATAGGGCAAGTCTTCAATCAGCCCCAGCATTTT. This gives the protein CASSIGQVFNQPQHF. Full variable domain (outside the CDR3, taken from reference TRBV19 and TRBJ1-5): DGGITQSPKYLFRKEGQNVTLSCEQNLNHDAMYWYRQDPGQGLRLIYYSQIVNDFQKGDIAEGYSVSREKKESFPLTVTSAQKNPTAFYLCASSIGQVFNQPQHFGDGTRLSIL.